The entry below gives a single TCR beta chain sequence along with its context. Its antigen is not known. The PCR ran on 60 Vbeta and 13 Jbeta primers. The protocol was immunoSEQ multiplex PCR, while the TCRdb copy is restricted to in-frame clones and leaves out a portion. This repertoire shows about 140,000 clones, almost 80% found once; its top ten account for about 0.97%. The data originate from a study of cytomegalovirus exposure and HLA in healthy donors. Findings of the study overall: Researchers counted roughly 160 TCR beta chains as cytomegalovirus-associated. Presence/absence analyses assumed roughly uniform sequencing depth across donors, which may not hold.

V gave up 6 bases and J gave up 12 bases; unmatched junction bases: 5. This CDR3 is built from 12 residues. The germline CDR1 and CDR2 sequences are MGHDK and SYGVNS. Specimen: PBMCs. The chain has TRBV25-1 and TRBJ1-2, with TRBD1 matching 12 bases. This TCR derives from a man in his late teens or twenties in good health and CMV-seronegative. CDR3 nucleotide sequence: TGTGCCAGCAGGGGGGGACAGGGGGCGGACACCTTC. Its protein is CASRGGQGADTF.